The entry that follows covers one TCR beta chain sequence. The specificity of this receptor is unknown. No much larger clone exists at a distance of one base, and base qualities are not known. Using the deep immunoSEQ assay, TCR CDR3 regions were amplified from genomic DNA by multiplex PCR. Extracted genomic DNA from each cell subset was distributed evenly across all wells of several immunoSEQ 96-well plates, and each plate was treated as a replicate. For sorted subsets, each replicate PCR was loaded with about 0.2 ug genomic DNA, equivalent to some 31,000 T cell genomes. Purified libraries were measured with a Qubit 3.0 fluorometer, size-checked on a Bioanalyzer 2100, and measured again with the KAPA Library Quantification kit. Every immunoSEQ 96-well plate was sequenced on a separate single-read 150-cycle Illumina NextSeq 550 flow cell. From the authors' description of their analysis: Because the immunoSEQ output held only junctional sequences and lacked quality scores, the filtering could not match the filtering applied to full-length reads. To assign V/J genes and CDR3, sequences were annotated using PyIR, a Python wrapper for IgBLAST v1.9, with IMGT germline references. Reads were removed for weak V/J assignments (E-value above 1e-6), missing CDR3, stop codons, out-of-frame junctions, or ambiguous translated residues. V3J clonotypes were defined as sequences sharing an identical inferred V gene, J gene, and CDR3 amino acid sequence. Percentage overlap between repertoires was calculated by dividing the number of shared unique clonotypes by the size of the smaller repertoire. Repertoire richness was assessed with RTK rarefaction, the Chao1 estimator, and Recon v2.1 estimates of unobserved clonotypes. For all TCRbeta clonotypes obtained by the gDNA method from four donors, generation probabilities were computed with OLGA. TCRdb mirrors the immuneACCESS table, restricted to in-frame sequences. Some clones are absent from its copies; in checked studies, under half trace to an unresolved V gene, and the reason for the others is unknown. The DNA gave D and trimming, while V, J and clone size come from that table. The sample table lists about 380,000 clones, about 96% of them with a count of one. Around 0.32% of the sample lies in the top ten.

The donors were healthy, HIV-negative adults with no recently reported acute infections or vaccinations. All donors were Caucasian adults living in Nashville, Tennessee, USA. CD8 memory samples were composed of magnetically selected CD45RO+ cells combined with CCR7-negative CD45RA+ effector memory (TemRA) cells. Blood was collected by leukapheresis, and PBMCs were isolated by Ficoll-Histopaque density gradient centrifugation and then cryopreserved in liquid nitrogen vapor phase. Analytical flow cytometry was used to check the purity and quantity of each magnetically sorted T cell population. Each sorted fraction had its genomic DNA isolated and then quantified by UV absorbance on a Nanodrop 2000c. These data are taken from a study of shared clonotypes between healthy human individuals (dated by TCRdb to 2020 to 2022). The study in broad terms: A few men and a couple of women, aged 18 to 49 years, made up the cohort. For each donor, CD4 naive and CD4 memory were each run on three plates, CD8 naive on two plates, and CD8 memory on one plate. Blood TCR repertoires of about 5 healthy adults were deeply sequenced to estimate repertoire size and the extent of clonotype sharing between individuals. To increase sequencing depth and limit assay-specific biases, different laboratories used diverse techniques to prepare libraries and sequence TCR repertoires. Per donor, leukapheresis produced somewhere between about 0.94 and 9 billion PBMCs. Results the study describes overall, beyond this receptor: Pairwise subsampling led to the expectation that sequencing depth would affect the degree of clonotype sharing among donors. Clonotypes shared by all four sorted-subset donors showed higher generation probabilities than non-shared clonotypes. Sampling was restricted to blood, and TCR repertoires in tissues likely differ from the TCR repertoires found in blood. Naive subsets generally had larger estimated clonotype richness than memory subsets. The genetic and exposure-history diversity represented was limited by the small number of donors. Rarefaction of sorted-subset datasets indicated incomplete sequencing despite the large sequencing depth. Across a few donors, roughly 5.4% of naive CD4, more than 3% of naive CD8, about 2.3% of memory CD4, and about 0.44% of memory CD8 clonotypes were shared.

The CDR3 runs 17 residues from the cysteine to the phenylalanine. The CDR3 DNA has 51 bases and is translated from base 1. For CDR1 and CDR2, the germline V gene lists MDHEN and SYDVKM. V has 0 bases trimmed and J has 1 base trimmed; junction bases matching no gene number 5. The receptor was derived from a young man in good health. Sequenced input: memory CD8+ T cells sorted from blood. The cell subset or site label, as the study defines it: CD45RO+ cells pooled with CCR7-negative TemRA cells. Recombination joined TRBV28 with TRBJ2-7, with 11 junctional bases fitting TRBD2. In nucleotide form, the sequence is TGTGCCAGCAGTTTATGGGGGTCTAGCGGGAGGTCCTACGAGCAGTACTTC. This sequence encodes CASSLWGSSGRSYEQYF.